These T cell receptor beta chains were read from a single sample in a study of shared clonotypes between healthy human individuals. This table comes from immunoSEQ multiplex PCR, and its TCRdb copy is limited to in-frame clones, with some not included. The sample yields about 2 million clones, about 95% seen once. Sequenced sample: naive CD8+ T cells sorted from blood. The receptors derive from a young man in good health. CDR3s include the opening cysteine and the closing phenylalanine or tryptophan. The order of the fields is D gene, V gene, J gene, clone size, CDR3 DNA, CDR3 protein. The D gene is left open where the match is weak. Clone sizes are given selectively: once, few, many, or a class where the clone is expanded.

NA	TRBV5-4	TRBJ2-7	NA	TGTGCCAGCAGCTTGGGGGGGACTTCCTACGAGCAGTACTTC	CASSLGGTSYEQYF
TRBD1	TRBV28	TRBJ1-6	NA	TGTGCCAGCAGTTGGACAGGTTTGGGTTCACCCCTCCACTTT	CASSWTGLGSPLHF
TRBD2	TRBV2	TRBJ2-7	NA	TGTGCCAGCACTGCTAGCGGGGTCCACGAGCAGTACTTC	CASTASGVHEQYF
NA	TRBV15	TRBJ1-5	NA	TGTGCCACCAGCAGACTAGACAATCAGCCCCAGCATTTT	CATSRLDNQPQHF
TRBD1	TRBV5-1	TRBJ2-5	NA	TGCGCCAGCAGCTTGACCGGGACAGGGTGGGAGACCCAGTACTTC	CASSLTGTGWETQYF
NA	TRBV6-5	TRBJ2-7	once	TGTGCCACCAGCCAGATGGGTGGGGGCTCCTACGAGCAGTACTTC	CATSQMGGGSYEQYF
TRBD2	TRBV5-6	TRBJ2-2	NA	TGTGCCAGCAGCTCGGGACTAGGCGGGTTCACCGGGGAGCTGTTTTTT	CASSSGLGGFTGELFF
TRBD2	TRBV2	TRBJ2-2	NA	TGTGCCAGCAGTGGCCCTAGCGGGGGGGCTTCTTGGAACACCGGGGAGCTGTTTTTT	CASSGPSGGASWNTGELFF
NA	TRBV7-3	TRBJ2-1	NA	TGTGCCAGCAGCTTAGGGACGGGCTCCTACAATGAGCAGTTCTTC	CASSLGTGSYNEQFF
TRBD2	TRBV7-9	TRBJ2-2	few	TGTGCCAGCAGCTCGGGACTAGCAGCCAACACCGGGGAGCTGTTTTTT	CASSSGLAANTGELFF
TRBD1	TRBV4-1	TRBJ2-4	NA	TGCGCCAGCAGCCGACCCGGGACAGAAAAAAACATTCAGTACTTC	CASSRPGTEKNIQYF
NA	TRBV6-5	TRBJ2-7	NA	TGTGCCAGCAGTTACTCGACTGTATACGAGCAGTACTTC	CASSYSTVYEQYF
NA	TRBV13	TRBJ2-1	NA	TGTGCCAGCAGCTTGCCCGGGGAGGGGGCTGATGAGCAGTTCTTC	CASSLPGEGADEQFF
NA	TRBV7-8	TRBJ2-7	NA	TGTGCCAGCAGCCACCTCGGCTACGAGCAGTACTTC	CASSHLGYEQYF
TRBD1	TRBV9	TRBJ1-4	NA	TGTGCCAGCAGCGTAGAGGGGGGACAGTATAATGAAAAACTGTTTTTT	CASSVEGGQYNEKLFF
TRBD2	TRBV7-9	TRBJ2-7	NA	TGTGCCAGCAGCTTAGTCGCGGGAGCCAACGAGCAGTACTTC	CASSLVAGANEQYF
TRBD2	TRBV27	TRBJ2-3	NA	TGTGCCAGCAGTCCCTACGTAGCGGGAGGACCAGATACGCAGTATTTT	CASSPYVAGGPDTQYF
NA	TRBV15	TRBJ2-5	NA	TGTGCCACCAGCAGAGAGCCCCAAGAGACCCAGTACTTC	CATSREPQETQYF
NA	TRBV4-1	TRBJ1-4	NA	TGCGCCAGCAGCCAAAGGGAGCTTAATGAAAAACTGTTTTTT	CASSQRELNEKLFF
NA	TRBV11-2	TRBJ1-1	NA	TGTGCCAGCAGCTCCCAGCACCTGGGAGACACTGAAGCTTTCTTT	CASSSQHLGDTEAFF
TRBD2	TRBV11-2	TRBJ2-1	NA	TGTGCCAGCACCGCGGGGGGCGGGTATGAGCAGTTCTTC	CASTAGGGYEQFF
NA	TRBV11-2	TRBJ2-3	NA	TGTGCCAGCTCAACGAAAGGGGTAGGGACAGATACGCAGTATTTT	CASSTKGVGTDTQYF
NA	TRBV28	TRBJ1-5	once	TGTGCCAGCAGTCCGGGACACCTACAGCATTTT	CASSPGHLQHF
NA	TRBV6-5	TRBJ1-1	NA	TGTGCCAGCGAGGGCGGCACTGAAGCTTTCTTT	CASEGGTEAFF
NA	TRBV6-1	TRBJ1-1	NA	TGTGCCAGCAGTGAAGCTAAACAGGGTAACACTGAAGCTTTCTTT	CASSEAKQGNTEAFF
NA	TRBV30	TRBJ1-1	NA	TGTGCCTGGAGTCTCGGGGTGTGGACTGAAGCTTTCTTT	CAWSLGVWTEAFF
TRBD1	TRBV29-1	TRBJ2-2	once	TGCAGCGTGCTGACAGGGGCCGGGGAGCTGTTTTTT	CSVLTGAGELFF
TRBD1	TRBV6-5	TRBJ2-1	NA	TGTGCCACCGGGACAGGGGCCTACAATGAGCAGTTCTTC	CATGTGAYNEQFF
NA	TRBV30	TRBJ2-7	NA	TGTGCCTGGAGTGTAACCCAAAGGGGCGAGCAGTACTTC	CAWSVTQRGEQYF
NA	TRBV5-4	TRBJ1-4	NA	TGTGCCAGCAGCTTCGGGGGGGGAACCCCTAATGAAAAACTGTTTTTT	CASSFGGGTPNEKLFF
NA	TRBV4-3	TRBJ2-3	NA	TGCGCCAGCAGCCGGATCCTTGGTGATACCCCCGCAGATACGCAGTATTTT	CASSRILGDTPADTQYF
NA	TRBV9	TRBJ2-7	NA	TGTGCCAGCAGCGTAGGGGACCTTAGAGAGCAGTACTTC	CASSVGDLREQYF
NA	TRBV9	TRBJ2-2	NA	TGTGCCAGCAGCGTAGCTAGGGGGGCCGACACCGGGGAGCTGTTTTTT	CASSVARGADTGELFF
NA	TRBV4-1	TRBJ1-2	NA	TGCGCCAGCAGCCAAGAATGGGGTAGCGTCTATGGCTACACCTTC	CASSQEWGSVYGYTF
NA	TRBV28	TRBJ1-1	NA	TGTGCCAGCAGTTTGGCAGGGTTCCCTGAAGCTTTCTTT	CASSLAGFPEAFF
TRBD1	TRBV7-9	TRBJ1-2	NA	TGTGCCAGCACCAGTAACGAGACAGGGGCGTCTTCTAACTATGGCTACACCTTC	CASTSNETGASSNYGYTF
NA	TRBV7-9	TRBJ2-1	NA	TGTGCCAGCACCCCAGAGTGGGACCCCTACAATGAGCAGTTCTTC	CASTPEWDPYNEQFF
NA	TRBV28	TRBJ1-5	NA	TGTGCCAGCAGTCGGACAGATAGCAATCAGCCCCAGCATTTT	CASSRTDSNQPQHF
TRBD1	TRBV2	TRBJ1-6	NA	TGTGCCAGCAGGATAGGACAGGCAAGGGATTCACCCCTCCACTTT	CASRIGQARDSPLHF
NA	TRBV11-2	TRBJ1-4	NA	TGTGCCAGCAGCTTAGAGGGGGCCACAACTAATGAAAAACTGTTTTTT	CASSLEGATTNEKLFF
NA	TRBV7-9	TRBJ2-3	NA	TGTGCCAGCAGCTTATCCCCTGGTCTGTCAGATACGCAGTATTTT	CASSLSPGLSDTQYF
TRBD1	TRBV28	TRBJ2-1	NA	TGTGCCAGCAGTTTAGCCCGGGACAGCTACAATGAGCAGTTCTTC	CASSLARDSYNEQFF